This TCR beta chain was profiled in a study of long-term antiretroviral therapy in people with HIV. They ran version v3.0 of the immunoSEQ assay at survey level. TCRdb's table, derived via immunoSEQ multiplex PCR, lists solely in-frame clones and lacks some. This table holds tens of thousands of clones, over 70% found once. This clone was detected a few times. The germline V gene has CDR1 SGDLS and CDR2 YYNGEE. The CDR3 covers 13 residues. Trimming stripped 4 bases from V and 3 bases from J, with 8 bases between. The chain combines TRBV9 with TRBJ1-5, with D unclear. The sequence was obtained from a man aged 25 to 40 with HIV. Sequenced here: unsorted PBMCs, sampled 2.7 to 2.9 years after starting antiretroviral therapy. CDR3 nucleotide sequence: TGTGCCAGCAGCCCGGAGAACAATCAGCCCCAGCATTTT. Encoded protein: CASSPENNQPQHF.